This T cell receptor (beta chain) was sequenced in a study of blood T cell repertoires in COVID-19. As for the study in general: Acute and convalescent COVID-19 specimens originated in the United States, Italy and Spain. PBMCs, B-cell-depleted T cells, or T cells provided the cDNA or gDNA that made up the material.

How the authors handled the data: From reference gene primer amplification, estimates of nucleated cell counts were derived. Data came from immunoSEQ multiplex PCR; TCRdb stores just in-frame clones and leaves some out. V and J calls and clone size are copied from that table; D and trimming were computed from the DNA. The sample consists of 90,000 to 120,000 clones, approximately 85% of them appearing once. Sequenced material: peripheral blood. This sequence originates from a human donor in a cohort sampled during active COVID-19.

CDR3 nucleotides: TGTGCCAGCAGCTTTGGAGGGACGAACACTGAAGCTTTCTTT. This codes for CASSFGGTNTEAFF. This rearrangement joins TRBV7-2 to TRBJ1-1, with D maybe TRBD1 (5 bases). Trimming took off 3 bases at V and 1 base at J, with 9 bases between the two ends. The CDR3 is made up of 14 amino acids. Germline CDR1 and CDR2: SGHTA and FQGNSA.